There are a few counts of the clone carrying this T cell receptor beta chain. These data are taken from a study of blood T cell repertoires in COVID-19. TCRdb keeps only in-frame clones here, not all; method: immunoSEQ multiplex PCR. The data show about 260,000 clones, more than 80% seen once. The V and J ends lost 5 bases and 4 bases, in that order; junction bases with no gene match: 7. The CDR3 loop spans 14 amino acids. Per the germline V gene, CDR1 is LGHDT and CDR2 is YNNKEL (reference sequence). Study members were between about 18 and 100 years old and lived in over 20 US regions. Material for sequencing was PBMCs or T cells enriched from blood (not recorded which). The receptor was derived from a woman in her twenties or thirties with acute COVID-19. V and J are TRBV3-1 (or the pseudogene TRBV3-2) and TRBJ2-7, with TRBD2 identical over 8 bases. The CDR3 region is CASSFGGGQYEQYF. CDR3 sequence (DNA): TGTGCCAGCAGCTTCGGGGGGGGACAATACGAGCAGTACTTC.